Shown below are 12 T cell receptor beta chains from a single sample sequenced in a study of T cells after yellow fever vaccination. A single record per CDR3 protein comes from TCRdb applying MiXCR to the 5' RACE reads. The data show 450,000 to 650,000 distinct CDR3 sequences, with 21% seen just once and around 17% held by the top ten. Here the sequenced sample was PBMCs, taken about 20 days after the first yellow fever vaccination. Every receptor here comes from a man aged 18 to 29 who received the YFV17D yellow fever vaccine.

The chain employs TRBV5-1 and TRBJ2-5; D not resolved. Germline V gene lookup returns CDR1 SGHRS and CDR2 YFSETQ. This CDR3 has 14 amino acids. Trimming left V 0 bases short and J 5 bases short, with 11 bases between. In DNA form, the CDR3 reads TGCGCCAGCAGCTTGGGGTCGGCACGGGAGACCCAGTACTTC. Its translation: CASSLGSARETQYF.

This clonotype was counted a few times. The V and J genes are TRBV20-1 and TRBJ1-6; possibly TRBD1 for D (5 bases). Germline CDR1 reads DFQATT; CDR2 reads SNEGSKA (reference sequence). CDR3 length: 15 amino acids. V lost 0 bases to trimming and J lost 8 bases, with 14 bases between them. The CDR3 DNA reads TGCAGTGCTAGAGATTGGGGAGGGGTCGATTCACCCCTCCACTTT. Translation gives CSARDWGGVDSPLHF.

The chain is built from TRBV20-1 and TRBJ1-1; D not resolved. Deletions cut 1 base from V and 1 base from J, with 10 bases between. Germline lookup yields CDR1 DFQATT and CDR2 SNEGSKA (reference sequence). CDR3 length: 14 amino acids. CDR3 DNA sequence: TGCAGTGCTAGAGTTGGAGGGTGGAACACTGAAGCTTTCTTT. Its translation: CSARVGGWNTEAFF.

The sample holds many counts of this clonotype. CDR3 loop: CSAREIGTTQYF. CDR3 DNA sequence: TGCAGTGCTAGAGAGATCGGAACTACGCAGTATTTT. The chain employs TRBV20-1 and TRBJ2-3; no clear D gene. V lost 0 bases and J lost 8, with 9 bases in between. Germline-derived CDR1 and CDR2 are DFQATT and SNEGSKA (reference sequence). The CDR3 covers 12 residues.

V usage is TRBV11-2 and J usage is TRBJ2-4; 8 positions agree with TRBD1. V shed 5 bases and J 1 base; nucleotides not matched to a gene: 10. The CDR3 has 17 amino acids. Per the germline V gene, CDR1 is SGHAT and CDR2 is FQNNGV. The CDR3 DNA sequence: TGTGCCAGCAGCCCCAATACAGGGGGTCGTGCCAAAAACATTCAGTACTTC. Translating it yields CASSPNTGGRAKNIQYF.

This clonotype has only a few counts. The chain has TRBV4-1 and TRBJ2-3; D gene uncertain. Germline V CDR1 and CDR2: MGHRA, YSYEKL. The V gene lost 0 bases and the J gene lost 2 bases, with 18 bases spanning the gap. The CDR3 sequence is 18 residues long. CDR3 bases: TGCGCCAGCAGCCAAGAAGGTCTAGTTGTTTCAATCACAGATACGCAGTATTTT. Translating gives CASSQEGLVVSITDTQYF.

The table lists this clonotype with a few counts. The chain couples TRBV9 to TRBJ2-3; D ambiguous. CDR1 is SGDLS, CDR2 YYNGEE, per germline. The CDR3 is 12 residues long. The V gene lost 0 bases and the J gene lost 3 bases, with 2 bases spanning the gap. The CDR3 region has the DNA TGTGCCAGCAGCGTAGCGACAGATACGCAGTATTTT. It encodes CASSVATDTQYF.

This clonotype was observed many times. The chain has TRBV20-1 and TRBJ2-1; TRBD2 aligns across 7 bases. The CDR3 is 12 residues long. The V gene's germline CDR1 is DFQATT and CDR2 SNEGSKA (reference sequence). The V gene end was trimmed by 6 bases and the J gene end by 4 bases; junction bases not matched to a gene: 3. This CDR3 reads CSAQREYNEQFF. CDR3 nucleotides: TGCAGTGCCCAGCGGGAATACAATGAGCAGTTCTTC.

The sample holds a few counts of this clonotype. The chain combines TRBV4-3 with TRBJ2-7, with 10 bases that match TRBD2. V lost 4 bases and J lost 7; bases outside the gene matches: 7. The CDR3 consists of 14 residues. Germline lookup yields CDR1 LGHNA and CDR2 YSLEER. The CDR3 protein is CASSLAGGRGEQYF. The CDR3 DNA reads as TGCGCCAGCAGCCTAGCGGGGGGCCGGGGAGAGCAGTACTTC.

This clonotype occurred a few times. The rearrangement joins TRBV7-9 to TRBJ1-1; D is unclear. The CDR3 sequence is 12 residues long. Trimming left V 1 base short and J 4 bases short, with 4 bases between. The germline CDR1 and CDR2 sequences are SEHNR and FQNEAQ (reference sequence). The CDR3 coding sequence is TGTGCCAGCAGCTTAGATGGCACTGAAGCTTTCTTT. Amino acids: CASSLDGTEAFF.

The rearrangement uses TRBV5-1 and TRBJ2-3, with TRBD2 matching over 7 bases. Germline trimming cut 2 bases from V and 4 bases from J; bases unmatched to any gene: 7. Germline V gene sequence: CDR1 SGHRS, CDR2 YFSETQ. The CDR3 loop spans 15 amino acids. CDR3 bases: TGCGCCAGCAGCTTAGGGGACTACCACTCAGATACGCAGTATTTT. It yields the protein CASSLGDYHSDTQYF.

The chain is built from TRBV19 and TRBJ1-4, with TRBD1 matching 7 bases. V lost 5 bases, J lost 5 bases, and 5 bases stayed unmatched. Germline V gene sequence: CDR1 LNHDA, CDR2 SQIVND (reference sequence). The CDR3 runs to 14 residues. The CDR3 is CASSSTDRNEKLFF. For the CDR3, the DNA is TGTGCCAGTAGTTCAACGGACAGGAATGAAAAACTGTTTTTT. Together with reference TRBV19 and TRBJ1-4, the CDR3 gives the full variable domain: DGGITQSPKYLFRKEGQNVTLSCEQNLNHDAMYWYRQDPGQGLRLIYYSQIVNDFQKGDIAEGYSVSREKKESFPLTVTSAQKNPTAFYLCASSSTDRNEKLFFGSGTQLSVL.